The rows below give T cell receptor beta chains drawn from one sample of a study of blood T cell repertoires in COVID-19. The assay was immunoSEQ multiplex PCR, and TCRdb's table has in-frame clones only and misses some. Among tens of thousands of clones, about four fifths were seen once, and the ten largest hold around 40%. Specimen: peripheral blood. These receptors were collected from an elderly man with acute or convalescent COVID-19. The CDR3 runs from the conserved cysteine through the conserved F or W. The D gene is left open where the match is weak. Some rows mark clone size as missing; the rest say once, few, many or name a class of expanded clone.

j_gene | abundance | v_gene | d_gene | CDR3nt | CDR3aa
TRBJ2-7 | . | TRBV19 | TRBD2 | TGTGCCAGTAGTGCCGGCCGGCGGCTAGCGGGGGCCCCCCAAGAGCAGTACTTC | CASSAGRRLAGAPQEQYF
TRBJ2-5 | . | TRBV9 | . | TGTGCCAGCAGCCCACAGCCAGCCCAAGAGACCCAGTACTTC | CASSPQPAQETQYF
TRBJ1-2 | . | TRBV6-5 | TRBD1 | TGTGCCAGCAGTTACGGACAGGGAAACTATGGCTACACCTTC | CASSYGQGNYGYTF
TRBJ2-7 | . | TRBV11-1 | . | TGTGCCAGCAGCCCCCCAGGGGCCCGTCAGTACTTC | CASSPPGARQYF
TRBJ2-7 | . | TRBV19 | . | TGTGCCAGTAGTATAGTTTGGGGACAATACGAGCAGTACTTC | CASSIVWGQYEQYF
TRBJ1-2 | . | TRBV15 | . | TGTGCCACCAGTAGAGTGACAGACTATGGCTACACCTTC | CATSRVTDYGYTF
TRBJ1-6 | . | TRBV11-2 | . | TGTGCCAGCAGCCTCGCAGGGCGCCACTCACCCCTCCACTTT | CASSLAGRHSPLHF
TRBJ2-5 | . | TRBV12-3/TRBV12-4 | . | TGTGCCAGCAGTTTGGGGGCGGAGACCCAGTACTTC | CASSLGAETQYF
TRBJ2-7 | . | TRBV11-2 | . | TGTGCCAGCAGCTTACGGGAAACCTACGAGCAGTACTTC | CASSLRETYEQYF
TRBJ1-2 | . | TRBV5-1 | . | TGCGCCAGCAGCTTCGAGAGAGCTAACTATGGCTACACCTTC | CASSFERANYGYTF
TRBJ2-7 | . | TRBV6-5 | . | TGTGCCAGCAAGGACAGTACCTACGAGCAGTACTTC | CASKDSTYEQYF
TRBJ2-7 | . | TRBV29-1 | . | TGCAGCGTGCAAACTGAAGCCTACGAGCAGTACTTC | CSVQTEAYEQYF
TRBJ2-1 | . | TRBV7-5 | . | TGTGCCAGAAGCTTTTTGGCAGCGGGGGGGCTGAGCAATGAGCAGTTCTTC | CARSFLAAGGLSNEQFF
TRBJ1-3 | . | TRBV11-2 | . | TGTGCCAGCAGCTTTCAATTGGCAGCGGACCGATATGGAAACACCATATATTTT | CASSFQLAADRYGNTIYF
TRBJ1-5 | . | TRBV29-1 | TRBD1 | TGCAGCGTTGGGTCAGGGGGCTTTGATCAGCCCCAGCATTTT | CSVGSGGFDQPQHF
TRBJ2-5 | . | TRBV5-1 | . | TGCGCCAGCAGCCCGGGACCAAAAGGGGGAGAGACCCAGTACTTC | CASSPGPKGGETQYF
TRBJ1-6 | . | TRBV10-2 | . | TGCGCCAGCAGTGAGGTGGCCCTTTTTTCACCCCTCCACTTT | CASSEVALFSPLHF
TRBJ2-3 | . | TRBV9 | TRBD2 | TGTGCCAGCAGCTCTAGCGGGGGGAGGGATACGCAGTATTTT | CASSSSGGRDTQYF
TRBJ1-2 | . | TRBV5-6 | TRBD1 | TGTGCCAGCAGCCTAAGGGGGACAGTTAACTATGGCTACACCTTC | CASSLRGTVNYGYTF
TRBJ1-1 | . | TRBV19 | . | TGTGCCAGTAGAAATGGTCAGGGGTTCGCTGAAGCTTTCTTT | CASRNGQGFAEAFF
TRBJ2-7 | . | TRBV6-5 | . | TGTGCCAGCAGGACTGACAGAGATACCTACGAGCAGTACTTC | CASRTDRDTYEQYF
TRBJ1-1 | . | TRBV3-1/TRBV3-2 | . | TGTGCCAGCAGCCAAGATGGGGCAGGGGCACGGGAAGCTTTCTTT | CASSQDGAGAREAFF
TRBJ2-7 | . | TRBV27 | . | TGTGCCAGCAGACCAGAATACTTGAGGAGTGGCTCGTCGGGCGAGCAGTACTTC | CASRPEYLRSGSSGEQYF
TRBJ2-7 | . | TRBV25-1 | . | TGTGCCAGCAGTGAACTGGCCGCGGGGGAGCAGTACTTC | CASSELAAGEQYF
TRBJ2-1 | once | TRBV3-1/TRBV3-2 | . | TGTGCCAGCAGCCAAGGTAGCGGAGTCTACAATGAGCAGTTCTTC | CASSQGSGVYNEQFF
TRBJ2-5 | . | TRBV15 | TRBD2 | TGTGCCACCAGGGGGTGGCAGTTAGATACTAGCGGGGGCGGGGAGACCCAGTACTTC | CATRGWQLDTSGGGETQYF
TRBJ1-2 | . | TRBV5-6 | . | TGTGCCAGCAGCTTGGGAGGGGGAGTAGCTAACTATGGCTACACCTTC | CASSLGGGVANYGYTF
TRBJ2-3 | . | TRBV27 | TRBD1 | TGTGCCAGCAGTCCTAGCTCTGACAGGGGGCTCGCAGATACGCAGTATTTT | CASSPSSDRGLADTQYF
TRBJ2-7 | . | TRBV4-3 | TRBD1 | TGCGCCAGCAGCCAATACCGGGACAGCTCCTACGAGCAGTACTTC | CASSQYRDSSYEQYF
TRBJ2-7 | . | TRBV3-1/TRBV3-2 | TRBD1 | TGTGCCAGCAGCCTGGGACAGGGGGGGTACGAGCAGTACTTC | CASSLGQGGYEQYF
TRBJ2-3 | . | TRBV2 | . | TGTGCCAGCAGTCCTTGGGCTGATACGCAGTATTTT | CASSPWADTQYF
TRBJ2-2 | . | TRBV30 | TRBD1 | TGTGCCTGGAGCAAGGGACAGTTTTCCGGGGAGCTGTTTTTT | CAWSKGQFSGELFF
TRBJ2-2 | few | TRBV5-5 | TRBD2 | TGTGCCAGCAGCTTGAGCGGGGGGGTGAACACCGGGGAGCTGTTTTTT | CASSLSGGVNTGELFF
TRBJ1-1 | once | TRBV5-5 | TRBD1 | TGTGCCAGCAGCGGGGGGACAGGGACTGAAGCTTTCTTT | CASSGGTGTEAFF
TRBJ2-2 | once | TRBV6-1 | TRBD2 | TGTGCCAGCAGTGGACTAGCGGGGGGGATGAACACCGGGGAGCTGTTTTTT | CASSGLAGGMNTGELFF
TRBJ2-5 | . | TRBV6-1 | TRBD1 | TGTGCCAGCAGTGACGGACAGGGGGTGGAGACCCAGTACTTC | CASSDGQGVETQYF
TRBJ2-2 | . | TRBV27 | TRBD1 | TGTGCCAGCATCCGGGACAGGGGCACCGGGGAGCTGTTTTTT | CASIRDRGTGELFF
TRBJ1-1 | . | TRBV5-6 | . | TGTGCCAGCAGCCCCGGGAGGAGGGGAGCTTTCTTT | CASSPGRRGAFF
TRBJ2-5 | few | TRBV15 | . | TGTGCCACCAGCAGAGACGGCGCGGACACTGAAGGGGAGACCCAGTACTTC | CATSRDGADTEGETQYF
TRBJ2-5 | . | TRBV3-1/TRBV3-2 | . | TGTGCCAGCAGCCAACTGAACCAGTGGGGGGCCCAGTACTTC | CASSQLNQWGAQYF
TRBJ2-2 | once | TRBV18 | TRBD1 | TGTGCCAGCTCATCGAGACAGGGGAGGTTTAACACCGGGGAGCTGTTTTTT | CASSSRQGRFNTGELFF
TRBJ2-4 | . | TRBV25-1 | . | TGTGCCAGCAGTGTAAACGCCGGAGCCAAAAACATTCAGTACTTC | CASSVNAGAKNIQYF
TRBJ2-7 | . | TRBV2 | TRBD1 | TGTGCCAGCATAGGCCGGGACAGGGGGTACGAGCAGTACTTC | CASIGRDRGYEQYF
TRBJ2-3 | . | TRBV6-6 | TRBD2 | TGTGCCAGCAGAGACCGAGCGGGGCCCACAGATACGCAGTATTTT | CASRDRAGPTDTQYF
TRBJ1-5 | . | TRBV2 | TRBD1 | TGTGCCAGCAGGACAGGGGGCTTTCAGCCCCAGCATTTT | CASRTGGFQPQHF
TRBJ1-2 | few | TRBV7-3 | . | TGTGCCAGCAGCCCTCCGGGGGGGGGCAAAAGCTACACCTTC | CASSPPGGGKSYTF
TRBJ2-5 | . | TRBV9 | TRBD2 | TGTGCCAGCAGCGTAGATGGGGGGGGGACCCAGTACTTC | CASSVDGGGTQYF
TRBJ1-5 | . | TRBV5-6 | . | TGTGCCAGCAGCATCCGGACAACTAGCAATCAGCCCCAGCATTTT | CASSIRTTSNQPQHF
TRBJ1-4 | . | TRBV12-5 | TRBD1 | TGTGCTAGTGGTTTAGGGGGCCTTTCAACTAATGAAAAACTGTTTTTT | CASGLGGLSTNEKLFF
TRBJ2-5 | few | TRBV19 | TRBD2 | TGTGCCAGTAGTGACGGGGGGGGCCCGAGGGAGACCCAGTACTTC | CASSDGGGPRETQYF
TRBJ2-7 | . | TRBV10-1 | . | TGCGCCAGCAGCCGGTCGGGGGAGCAGTACTTC | CASSRSGEQYF
TRBJ1-2 | few | TRBV11-3 | . | TGTGCCAGCATCCTGACAAGGCCGGGGACTTACTATGGCTACACCTTC | CASILTRPGTYYGYTF
TRBJ2-1 | . | TRBV19 | TRBD2 | TGTGCCAGTAGATCTAGCGGGGGTAGTGGGTTCTTC | CASRSSGGSGFF
TRBJ1-2 | . | TRBV30 | . | TGTGCCTGGACTGGGGGGAACTATGGCTACACCTTC | CAWTGGNYGYTF